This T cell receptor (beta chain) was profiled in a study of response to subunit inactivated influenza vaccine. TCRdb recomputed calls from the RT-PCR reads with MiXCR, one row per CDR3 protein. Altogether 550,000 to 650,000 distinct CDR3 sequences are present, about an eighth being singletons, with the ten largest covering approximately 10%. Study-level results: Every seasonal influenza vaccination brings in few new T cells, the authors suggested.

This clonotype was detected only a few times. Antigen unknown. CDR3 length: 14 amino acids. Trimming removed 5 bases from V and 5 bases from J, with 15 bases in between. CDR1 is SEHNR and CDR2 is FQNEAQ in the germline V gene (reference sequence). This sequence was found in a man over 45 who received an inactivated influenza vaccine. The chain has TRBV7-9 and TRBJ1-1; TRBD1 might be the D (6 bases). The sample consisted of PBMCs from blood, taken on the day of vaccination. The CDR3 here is CASSPTGKGTEAFF. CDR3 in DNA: TGTGCCAGCAGCCCCACAGGGAAGGGGACTGAAGCTTTCTTT.